One and the same sample provided the 32 T cell receptor beta chains below, sequenced in a study of blood T cells in healthy people across ages. Using a J-beta primer mix together with a sample-barcoded 5' primer, a second PCR was run for roughly 7 to 11 cycles. TCRdb analysed the 5' RACE reads with MiXCR anew, one entry per CDR3 protein. The repertoire holds about 900,000 distinct CDR3 sequences, with around 49% as singletons. The sequenced sample consisted of blood. The receptors were gathered from a man aged 30 to 45 in good health.

This chain links TRBV10-3 with TRBJ2-3; 8 bases align to TRBD1. The V gene's germline CDR1 is ENHRY and CDR2 SYGVKD. J lost 3 bases, V lost 10 bases, and 18 bases had no gene match. The CDR3 has 17 residues. The CDR3 loop is CATGVMPGGISTDTQYF. CDR3 DNA: TGTGCCACGGGCGTGATGCCAGGGGGCATATCAACAGATACGCAGTATTTT.

This clonotype was counted only a few times. The chain couples TRBV10-3 to TRBJ2-7, with D possibly being TRBD1 (5 bases). The CDR3 runs to 16 residues. Looked up from germline, CDR1 is ENHRY and CDR2 is SYGVKD. V lost 3 bases to trimming and J lost 5 bases, with 20 bases between them. In DNA, the CDR3 is TGTGCCATCAGTGACCCAGGACAAGCCTCCTACAACGAGCAGTACTTC. Protein: CAISDPGQASYNEQYF.

The chain employs TRBV11-3 and TRBJ2-3; 10 nucleotides align to TRBD2. Trimming removed 4 bases from V and 2 bases from J; junction bases left unmatched: 15. CDR3 length: 19 residues. Germline V gives CDR1 SGHNT, CDR2 YENEEA. CDR3 DNA sequence: TGTGCCAGCAGCTCGAGGACAATCACTAGCGGGGATTCCACAGATACGCAGTATTTT. Encoded protein: CASSSRTITSGDSTDTQYF.

The CDR3, as DNA: TGTGCCTGGAGGATGCTCGGGCGCATGAACACTGAAGCTTTCTTT. This codes for CAWRMLGRMNTEAFF. The genes are TRBV30 and TRBJ1-1, with D unresolved. Germline V CDR1 and CDR2: GTSNPN, SVGIG (reference sequence). This CDR3 has 15 residues. V dropped 3 bases and J dropped 0 bases, with 14 bases sitting between them.

This chain joins TRBV15 and TRBJ1-2; D perhaps matches TRBD1 (6 bases). Deletions cut 0 bases from V and 1 base from J, with 12 bases between. The CDR3 has 16 amino acids. In germline, CDR1 is LNHNV, CDR2 YYDKDF (reference sequence). The CDR3 reads CATSRDPRGFNYGYTF. For the CDR3, the DNA is TGTGCCACCAGCAGAGATCCGAGGGGGTTTAACTATGGCTACACCTTC.

This clonotype was counted only a few times. The V call is TRBV27, the J call TRBJ2-7; possible D gene TRBD2, 5 bases. The CDR3 has 14 amino acids. Trimming took off 3 bases at V and 2 bases at J, with 11 bases between the two ends. Germline assignment: CDR1 MNHEY and CDR2 SMNVEV (reference sequence). The CDR3 bases are TGTGCCAGCAGTTTCCGGGATAGCACCTACGAGCAGTACTTC. This encodes CASSFRDSTYEQYF.

This clonotype occurred once. The rearrangement joins TRBV5-1 to TRBJ1-1; D is perhaps TRBD1 (5 bases). The CDR3 runs to 14 residues. V dropped 3 bases and J dropped 3 bases, with 12 bases sitting between them. Germline loops: CDR1 SGHRS, CDR2 YFSETQ. The CDR3 sequence is CASSSQGRDTEAFF. DNA for the CDR3: TGCGCCAGCAGCTCCCAGGGTAGGGACACTGAAGCTTTCTTT.

The chain combines TRBV7-9 with TRBJ1-1, with TRBD1 as a possible D gene (5 bases). Germline CDR1 is SEHNR and CDR2 is FQNEAQ (reference sequence). The CDR3 is made up of 15 amino acids. V was clipped by 5 bases and J by 4 bases, with 17 bases between them. For the CDR3, the DNA is TGTGCCAGCAGCCCTGCCTATTTGAGGGGCACTGAAGCTTTCTTT. Amino acids: CASSPAYLRGTEAFF.

As concerns this clonotype: Given a much more abundant clone one base away, this may be a read error. This sequence joins TRBV5-8 and TRBJ2-1; D remains ambiguous. Germline V gives CDR1 SGHTS, CDR2 YDEGEE. Deletions cut 4 bases from V and 2 bases from J, with 13 bases between. The CDR3 extends over 15 amino acids. The DNA for the CDR3 is TGTGCCAGCAGCAAGCAAGGCAGTCCCTACAATGAGCAGTTCTTC. It encodes CASSKQGSPYNEQFF.

This chain links TRBV6-2 or TRBV6-3 with TRBJ2-1; D could derive from TRBD1 or TRBD2 (6 bases each). This CDR3 is 16 amino acids long. With 4 bases removed from V and 1 base from J, the gap between germline ends came to 14 bases. CDR1 is MNHEY and CDR2 is SVGEGT in the germline V gene. As DNA, the CDR3 is TGTGCCAGCAGTTCTAAGGGGGGCCGGTCCTACAATGAGCAGTTCTTC. This codes for CASSSKGGRSYNEQFF.

V usage is TRBV2 and J usage is TRBJ2-7, with D unclear. V shed 10 bases and J shed 4 bases, with 11 bases lying between them. CDR1 SNHLY and CDR2 FYNNEI come from the germline V gene. This CDR3 comprises 11 residues. CDR3 loop: CAILSRYEQYF. As DNA, the CDR3 is TGTGCCATTCTGTCTCGGTACGAGCAGTACTTC. The complete variable domain, with remaining parts taken from reference TRBV2 and TRBJ2-7, reads EPEVTQTPSHQVTQMGQEVILRCVPISNHLYFYWYRQILGQKVEFLVSFYNNEISEKSEIFDDQFSVERPDGSNFTLKIRSTKLEDSAMYFCAILSRYEQYFGPGTRLTVT.

This clonotype turned up a few times. The DNA for the CDR3 is TGCGCCAGCAGCTGGACAGGGGTTGGTGAGCAGTTCTTC. It translates to CASSWTGVGEQFF. The V gene is TRBV5-1, the J gene TRBJ2-1; 9 nucleotides match TRBD1. This CDR3 has 13 residues. With V trimmed by 3 bases and J by 9 bases, 4 bases remained unmatched. Germline lookup yields CDR1 SGHRS and CDR2 YFSETQ.

The chain links TRBV6-2 or TRBV6-3 to TRBJ2-5, with D maybe TRBD2 (5 bases). The end of the DNA aligns better with TRBJ2-7, so the J call may be wrong. This CDR3 is 15 amino acids long. Germline-derived CDR1 and CDR2 are MNHEY and SVGEGT. The CDR3 bases are TGTGCCAGCAGTTACGGGAGTACAGATTCCTACGAGCAGTACTTC. Translated: CASSYGSTDSYEQYF.

The V call is TRBV20-1, the J call TRBJ2-1, with 10 bases fitting TRBD2. The CDR3 is made up of 15 amino acids. Trimming at V came to 2 bases and at J to 9 bases, leaving 10 bases not matched to a gene. Germline lookup yields CDR1 DFQATT and CDR2 SNEGSKA (reference sequence). CDR3 amino acids: CSARPISGGRGEQFF. Here the CDR3 DNA reads TGCAGTGCTAGACCTATTAGCGGGGGGAGAGGTGAGCAGTTCTTC.

The CDR3 DNA reads as TGTGCCAGCAGCAAGGGACAGAGCTCCTACGAGCAGTACTTC. Its protein is CASSKGQSSYEQYF. This chain joins TRBV11-3 and TRBJ2-5, with TRBD1 identical over 7 bases. The closer fit of TRBJ2-7 to the DNA end suggests the J call may be wrong. Germline CDR1 and CDR2: SGHNT and YENEEA. The CDR3 extends over 14 amino acids.

The chain uses TRBV5-1 and TRBJ2-5; 7 nucleotides agree with TRBD1. This CDR3 is built from 15 residues. J was trimmed by 2 bases and V by 5 bases; bases with no gene match: 9. From germline, CDR1 is SGHRS and CDR2 YFSETQ. The DNA of the CDR3 is TGCGCCAGCAGTTTATCCGGGACAGAACAAGAGACCCAGTACTTC. Its protein product is CASSLSGTEQETQYF.

The chain has TRBV5-5 and TRBJ2-3; tentatively, D is TRBD1 (6 bases). Trimming removed 6 bases from V and 2 bases from J, with 16 bases in between. The CDR3 is 15 residues long. Germline V gene sequence: CDR1 SGHKS, CDR2 YYEKEE (reference sequence). The CDR3 spells CASIHRDANTDTQYF. The CDR3 DNA reads as TGTGCCAGCATCCACAGGGACGCGAACACAGATACGCAGTATTTT.

This clonotype was counted at least ten times. The V gene is TRBV10-3, the J gene TRBJ2-7; 9 nucleotides match TRBD2. V trimming: 0 bases; J trimming: 3 bases; junction bases outside the gene matches: 3. The CDR3 is made up of 15 amino acids. Germline V gene lookup returns CDR1 ENHRY and CDR2 SYGVKD. CDR3 sequence: CAISESGSGGYEQYF. CDR3 DNA: TGTGCCATCAGTGAGTCTGGTAGCGGGGGCTACGAGCAGTACTTC.

Only a few counts were recorded for this clonotype. The DNA is left out, because the CDR3 cannot be placed on it with certainty; the CDR3 is given as TCRdb lists it. V usage is TRBV28 and J usage is TRBJ2-4; TRBD1 is the table's D call and was not checked against the DNA. The CDR3 length equals 15 residues, ends included. Germline V CDR1 and CDR2: MDHEN, SYDVKM. The CDR3 loop is CASSFGPGNPHEQYF.

The chain joins TRBV5-6 to TRBJ1-1; tentatively, D is TRBD1 (5 bases). Looked up from germline, CDR1 is SGHDT and CDR2 is YYEEEE. The CDR3 consists of 14 residues. Trimming removed 4 bases at V and 4 bases at J, with 14 bases between. Written as DNA, the CDR3 is TGTGCCAGCAGCCAGGGAGGGATGCCCACTGAAGCTTTCTTT. This translates into CASSQGGMPTEAFF.

The chain couples TRBV28 to TRBJ2-5; the match to TRBD2 covers 8 bases. J gave up 12 bases and V 3 bases, and 6 bases lay outside the gene matches. Germline V gene lookup returns CDR1 MDHEN and CDR2 SYDVKM. CDR3 length: 12 amino acids. The CDR3 sequence: CASSFPGLGKYF. DNA of the CDR3: TGTGCCAGCAGTTTCCCGGGACTAGGGAAGTACTTC.

The chain uses TRBV7-8 and TRBJ2-7; D possibly corresponds to TRBD1 (6 bases). Between the trimmed V and J ends, which lost 5 bases and 3 bases, there was a span of 11 bases. The CDR3 consists of 13 residues. Looked up from germline, CDR1 is SGHVS and CDR2 is FQNEAQ. CDR3: CASSLGQYYEQYF. CDR3 DNA: TGTGCCAGCAGCCTAGGACAGTACTACGAGCAGTACTTC.

V is TRBV5-1 and J is TRBJ2-7, with D uncertain. This CDR3 is 11 amino acids long. The germline gives CDR1 SGHRS, CDR2 YFSETQ. Trimming removed 6 bases at V and 3 bases at J, with 7 bases between. CDR3 in amino acids: CASILGYEQYF. CDR3 nucleotides: TGCGCCAGCATCTTAGGCTACGAGCAGTACTTC.

This rearrangement joins TRBV7-2 to TRBJ1-2; no clear D. The CDR3 has 13 amino acids. The germline CDR1 and CDR2 sequences are SGHTA and FQGNSA. Between the trimmed V and J ends, which lost 1 base and 5 bases, there was a span of 8 bases. The CDR3 nucleotides read TGTGCCAGCAGCTTAGAACGGAGTTATGGCTACACCTTC. This gives the protein CASSLERSYGYTF.

This clonotype was counted between two and nine times. The chain carries TRBV5-1 and TRBJ2-7; D possibly corresponds to TRBD2 (6 bases). Germline values: CDR1 SGHRS, CDR2 YFSETQ. V lost 4 bases, J lost 2 bases, and 16 bases lay in between. The CDR3 runs to 15 residues. CDR3 nucleotide sequence: TGCGCCAGCAGCACGGAGGGGTCTTCGCCCTACGAGCAGTACTTC. Translating gives CASSTEGSSPYEQYF.

The gene calls are TRBV29-1 and TRBJ1-2, with D perhaps matching TRBD1 (5 bases). V was cut by 0 bases and J by 4 bases, with 9 bases left in between. The germline CDR1 and CDR2 sequences are SQVTM and ANQGSEA. The CDR3 has 13 amino acids. The CDR3 region is CSVEDRGSYGYTF. The CDR3 DNA follows: TGCAGCGTTGAAGATCGGGGGAGCTATGGCTACACCTTC.

As concerns this clonotype: The junction and the germline gene differ at one end; a read error may be behind it. V is TRBV29-1 and J is TRBJ2-7; TRBD2 matches 8 bases. CDR1 and CDR2 (germline): SQVTM, ANQGSEA. The CDR3 consists of 13 residues. The CDR3: CSVEEGLGLQQYF. CDR3 DNA sequence: TGCAGCGTGGAAGAGGGACTAGGGCTACAGCAGTACTTC.

This clonotype occurred a few times. The chain joins TRBV11-1 to TRBJ2-3; perhaps TRBD2 as D (5 bases). CDR1 is SGHAT, CDR2 FQDESV, per germline (reference sequence). This CDR3 is 13 amino acids long. V shed 5 bases and J shed 4 bases, with 10 bases lying between them. The CDR3 nucleotides are TGTGCCAGCAGCACGTTGCGGGCAGATACGCAGTATTTT. Its translation is CASSTLRADTQYF.

Turning to this clonotype: A junction end diverges from the germline sequence, so it may reflect a read error. V usage is TRBV14 and J usage is TRBJ2-1; D call uncertain. The CDR3 is 14 amino acids. Germline lookup yields CDR1 SGHDN and CDR2 FVKESK. For the CDR3, the DNA is TGTACCAGCAGCCAACCCGGACGGGACAATGAGCAGTTCTTC. Translation gives CTSSQPGRDNEQFF.

This chain connects TRBV27 to TRBJ1-1, with 7 bases aligning to TRBD1. CDR1 is MNHEY and CDR2 is SMNVEV in the germline V gene (reference sequence). The J segment lost 1 base and the V segment lost 5 bases, leaving 7 bases of the junction unmatched. The CDR3 has 15 residues. Written as DNA, the CDR3 is TGTGCCAGCAGTACCCCGGGACAGAGGAACACTGAAGCTTTCTTT. Its protein product is CASSTPGQRNTEAFF.

This clonotype was seen a handful of times. The V call is TRBV7-9, the J call TRBJ2-5; 11 nucleotides line up with TRBD1. Germline V gives CDR1 SEHNR, CDR2 FQNEAQ (reference sequence). The trim removed 6 bases at V and 2 bases at J, leaving 8 bases unmatched. The CDR3 sequence is 16 residues long. As DNA, the CDR3 is TGTGCCAGCAGACCGGGACAGGGGGGAATACAAGAGACCCAGTACTTC. As protein: CASRPGQGGIQETQYF.

The V call is TRBV6-5, the J call TRBJ1-2; 9 nucleotides align to TRBD1. With 9 bases clipped from V and 8 bases from J, the junction kept 10 bases outside the gene matches. Germline CDR1 MNHEY, CDR2 SVGAGI. CDR3 length equals 13 residues. CDR3 bases: TGTGCCAGTTCACAACAGGGGGCAGGGGGCTACACCTTC. This translates into CASSQQGAGGYTF.